The 13 T cell receptor beta chains in this list originate from one sample, sequenced in a study of T cell responses to AZD1222 COVID-19 vaccine. The table came from immunoSEQ multiplex PCR; TCRdb's copy has only in-frame clones and leaves some out. The table includes roughly 160,000 clones, roughly 92% detected once. This specimen was peripheral blood, taken on day 0 of AZD1222 vaccination. These receptors came from an adult in good health.

V gene TRBV6-5 combines with J gene TRBJ1-3; no firm D call. The CDR3 consists of 16 residues. V lost 4 bases and J 0 bases, leaving 13 bases between the germline ends. CDR1 is MNHEY and CDR2 is SVGAGI in the germline V gene. CDR3 region: CASSLKDPSSGNTIYF. CDR3 bases: TGTGCCAGCAGTTTGAAGGACCCAAGCTCTGGAAACACCATATATTTT.

The chain employs TRBV12-3 or TRBV12-4 and TRBJ1-5, with no clear D. The CDR3 extends over 11 amino acids. V lost 4 bases and J 9 bases, leaving 7 bases between the germline ends. The CDR3: CASSSDMPQHF. The CDR3 nucleotides read TGTGCCAGCAGTTCTGACATGCCCCAGCATTTT.

V is TRBV16 and J is TRBJ2-7, with TRBD1 matching over 9 bases. Per germline, CDR1 KGHSY and CDR2 FQNENV. The CDR3 consists of 15 residues. Trimming removed 5 bases from V and 3 bases from J; junction bases left unmatched: 8. The CDR3 spells CASSEWTGVNYEQYF. DNA for the CDR3: TGTGCCAGCAGCGAGTGGACAGGGGTTAACTACGAGCAGTACTTC.

V and J are TRBV5-5 and TRBJ1-2; D is uncertain. The CDR3 is 13 residues long. Germline V gene lookup returns CDR1 SGHKS and CDR2 YYEKEE (reference sequence). V was shortened by 4 bases and J by 2 bases, with 9 bases between the two germline ends. This chain's CDR3 is CASSQALNYGYTF. DNA of the CDR3: TGTGCCAGCAGCCAGGCACTGAACTATGGCTACACCTTC.

The CDR3 sequence: CASSLGTEPNGYTF. The CDR3 bases are TGTGCCAGCAGTTTGGGGACAGAACCCAATGGCTACACCTTC. The chain recombines TRBV27 with TRBJ1-2; 7 nucleotides align to TRBD1. Germline assignment: CDR1 MNHEY and CDR2 SMNVEV (reference sequence). The CDR3 length is 14 residues. Trimming took 3 bases from V and 6 from J; bases not matched to a gene: 7.

CDR3 bases: TGTGCCAGTAGTATTGGAGACTATGGCTACACCTTC. It translates to CASSIGDYGYTF. The chain links TRBV19 to TRBJ1-2, with D unclear. Germline V gives CDR1 LNHDA, CDR2 SQIVND (reference sequence). The CDR3 has 12 residues. V gave up 3 bases and J gave up 3 bases, with 5 bases separating them.

The chain links TRBV29-1 to TRBJ1-2, with D unresolved. The CDR3 is made up of 12 amino acids. In germline, CDR1 is SQVTM, CDR2 ANQGSEA. V was shortened by 3 bases and J by 8 bases, with 13 bases between the two germline ends. The DNA for the CDR3 is TGCAGCGTTGAGCGGTACGGTTCCGGCTACACCTTC. Translated: CSVERYGSGYTF. Based on the CDR3 plus reference TRBV29-1 and TRBJ1-2, the full variable domain is SAVISQKPSRDICQRGTSLTIQCQVDSQVTMMFWYRQQPGQSLTLIATANQGSEATYESGFVIDKFPISRPNLTFSTLTVSNMSPEDSSIYLCSVERYGSGYTFGSGTRLTVV.

The chain links TRBV18 to TRBJ2-1; maybe TRBD2 (6 bases). Germline V gives CDR1 KGHSH, CDR2 LQKENI. The germline V and J ends were trimmed by 8 bases and 5 bases, with 22 bases remaining between them. There are 16 residues in the CDR3. For the CDR3, the DNA is TGTGCCAGCCAATTCTCGGGACTCACGCTTGACAATGAGCAGTTCTTC. Amino acid sequence: CASQFSGLTLDNEQFF.

The chain links TRBV18 to TRBJ2-7; D is undetermined. Germline lookup yields CDR1 KGHSH and CDR2 LQKENI. Trimming took off 6 bases at V and 2 bases at J, with 11 bases between the two ends. The CDR3 extends over 13 amino acids. The CDR3 bases are TGTGCCAGCTCTCCGACGGAAGCCTACGAGCAGTACTTC. Its translation is CASSPTEAYEQYF.

The V and J genes are TRBV7-3 and TRBJ1-2; no firm D call. V shed 3 bases and J shed 0 bases, with 5 bases lying between them. This CDR3 region has 13 residues. The V gene's germline CDR1 is SGHTA and CDR2 FQGTGA. The chain's CDR3 is CASSFGANYGYTF. In DNA, the CDR3 is TGTGCCAGCAGCTTCGGAGCTAACTATGGCTACACCTTC.

The V gene is TRBV30, the J gene TRBJ2-1, with D possibly TRBD2 on 7 matching bases. Germline values: CDR1 GTSNPN, CDR2 SVGIG (reference sequence). This CDR3 comprises 13 residues. Trimming stripped 1 base from V and 8 bases from J, with 12 bases between. Here the CDR3 reads CAWSDRGGDEQFF. As DNA, the CDR3 is TGTGCCTGGAGTGACCGCGGGGGCGATGAGCAGTTCTTC. Drawing the rest from reference TRBV30 and TRBJ2-1, the complete variable domain is SQTIHQWPATLVQPVGSPLSLECTVEGTSNPNLYWYRQAAGRGLQLLFYSVGIGQISSEVPQNLSASRPQDRQFILSSKKLLLSDSGFYLCAWSDRGGDEQFFGPGTRLTVL.

J is TRBJ2-1 and V is TRBV11-1; 7 bases are a match to TRBD1. The CDR3 spans 13 residues. Unmatched junction bases numbered 8, after V lost 5 bases and J lost 10 bases. Germline CDR1 and CDR2: SGHAT and FQDESV (reference sequence). In nucleotides, the CDR3 is TGTGCCAGCAGCCTCCACAGGGGTCACGAGCAGTTCTTC. Protein: CASSLHRGHEQFF.

The chain joins TRBV3-1 (or the pseudogene TRBV3-2) to TRBJ2-4; D is unclear. Trimming left V 1 base short and J 7 bases short, with 17 bases between. Germline CDR1 LGHDT, CDR2 YNNKEL (reference sequence). This CDR3 is built from 16 residues. The CDR3 coding sequence is TGTGCCAGCAGCCAAGTAAGACTTGCCCTGGGGAACATTCAGTACTTC. As protein: CASSQVRLALGNIQYF.